The 5 T cell receptor beta chains below all came from one sample that was sequenced in a study of T-cell reconstitution after alpha-beta-depleted transplantation in children. Construction of the TCRbeta library involved unique molecular identifiers. Using its own MiXCR run on the PCR reads, TCRdb lists one record per CDR3 protein. The sample records some 140,000 distinct CDR3 sequences, about 9.9% being singletons. Sequences were derived from PBMCs, mostly from graft donor cells, sampled 180 days after TCRalphabeta/CD19-depleted stem cell transplant. These receptor sequences come from a girl under three years old who had a stem cell transplant for combined immunodeficiency, so the T cells may come from the graft donor.

This clonotype was recorded at least ten times. CDR3 loop: CSARGLADYNEQFF. The CDR3 DNA reads TGCAGTGCTAGGGGACTAGCGGACTACAATGAGCAGTTCTTC. The genes are TRBV20-1 and TRBJ2-1, with TRBD2 matching over 11 bases. This CDR3 comprises 14 residues. The V gene's germline CDR1 is DFQATT and CDR2 SNEGSKA (reference sequence). V shed 3 bases, J shed 3 bases, and the junction held 1 base outside the gene matches.

This clonotype was seen a few times. The chain joins TRBV5-1 to TRBJ2-2; the D call may be TRBD1 or TRBD2 (5 bases each). With 0 bases removed from V and 1 base from J, the gap between germline ends came to 10 bases. Germline CDR1 SGHRS, CDR2 YFSETQ. The CDR3 extends over 16 amino acids. CDR3: CASSLVQGRNTGELFF. In DNA, the CDR3 is TGCGCCAGCAGCTTGGTTCAGGGACGGAACACCGGGGAGCTGTTTTTT.

This clonotype was detected a few times. This sequence joins TRBV29-1 and TRBJ1-2, with 10 bases matching TRBD1. CDR3 length: 13 residues. With V trimmed by 6 bases and J by 8 bases, 9 bases remained unmatched. Germline V gene data show CDR1 as SQVTM and CDR2 as ANQGSEA. The CDR3 protein is CSVRDRGFGGYTF. Written as DNA, the CDR3 is TGCAGCGTCCGGGACAGGGGATTTGGGGGCTACACCTTC.

This clonotype was counted a few times. The chain links TRBV6-2 or TRBV6-3 to TRBJ1-1; D remains unclear. The germline V gene encodes CDR1 MNHEY and CDR2 SVGEGT. The CDR3 totals 14 residues. V shed 2 bases and J shed 1 base, with 8 bases lying between them. CDR3 residues: CASSYVRRNTEAFF. Written as DNA, the CDR3 is TGTGCCAGCAGTTACGTGCGCCGGAACACTGAAGCTTTCTTT.

This clonotype was found a few times. The genes are TRBV12-3 or TRBV12-4 and TRBJ2-7; the D is unclear. Deletions cut 5 bases from V and 0 bases from J, with 17 bases between. The CDR3 loop spans 16 amino acids. The CDR3 protein is CASSQRPGSSSYEQYF. The DNA for the CDR3 is TGTGCCAGCAGTCAAAGACCGGGCTCCAGCTCCTACGAGCAGTACTTC.